This T cell receptor (beta chain) was recovered during a study of OX40 agonist ivuxolimab in advanced cancers. Trimming left V 6 bases short and J 6 bases short, with 17 bases between. From germline, CDR1 is LNHDA and CDR2 SQIVND (reference sequence). The CDR3 contains 14 residues. Produced via immunoSEQ multiplex PCR; TCRdb's table is partial and in-frame only. Found here are 50,000 to 60,000 clones, 90% of them singletons; the top ten hold roughly 4.5%. The specimen was CD4+ or CD8+ T cells sorted from blood, collected in a trial of the OX40 agonist ivuxolimab. This receptor was obtained from an adult with an advanced solid tumor such as melanoma, head and neck, liver or kidney cancer. The chain couples TRBV19 to TRBJ1-1; no clear D. CDR3 sequence: CASSPVRLVPEAFF. CDR3 nucleotide sequence: TGTGCCAGTAGCCCGGTCCGGTTGGTCCCTGAAGCTTTCTTT.